The 14 T cell receptor beta chains presented below share a single source sample, sequenced in a study of graft-versus-host responses after intestinal transplantation. Sequenced by immunoSEQ multiplex PCR; TCRdb stores in-frame clones only, minus some. The sample records 84,000 or so clones, around nine tenths being singletons. No antigen has been assigned to these receptors. This material consisted of unstimulated CD4+ T cells sorted from spleen or lymph node cells, taken before intestinal transplant. Receptors were obtained from a human donor who received an intestinal transplant.

V gene TRBV5-1 combines with J gene TRBJ2-1; TRBD2 aligns across 7 bases. The length of the CDR3 is 16 residues. V lost 6 bases to trimming and J lost 5 bases; unmatched junction nucleotides: 14. The germline V gene has CDR1 SGHRS and CDR2 YFSETQ. The chain's CDR3 is CASNPGGLAENNEQFF. The DNA for the CDR3 is TGCGCCAGCAACCCGGGGGGTCTAGCGGAAAACAATGAGCAGTTCTTC. Based on the CDR3 plus reference TRBV5-1 and TRBJ2-1, the full variable domain is KAGVTQTPRYLIKTRGQQVTLSCSPISGHRSVSWYQQTPGQGLQFLFEYFSETQRNKGNFPGRFSGRQFSNSRSEMNVSTLELGDSALYLCASNPGGLAENNEQFFGPGTRLTVL.

This clone was recorded once. The chain uses TRBV28 and TRBJ2-3; D unresolved. Trimming took 3 bases from V and 1 from J, leaving 2 bases between them. CDR1 MDHEN and CDR2 SYDVKM come from the germline V gene. This CDR3 has 12 residues. The CDR3 DNA follows: TGTGCCAGCAGTTTTCGCACAGATACGCAGTATTTT. The encoded protein is CASSFRTDTQYF.

This chain joins TRBV21-1 and TRBJ2-7; TRBD1 is the table's D call, not checked against the DNA. TRBV21-1 is noted as a pseudogene. The CDR3 consists of 16 residues. The CDR3 here is CASSTKGQGSSYEQYF. In DNA, the CDR3 is TGTGCCAGCAGCACTAAAGGACAGGGTTCCTCCTACGAGCAGTACTTC.

The chain joins TRBV7-9 to TRBJ2-5; TRBD2 matches at 13 bases. V shed 0 bases, J shed 2 bases, and the junction held 3 bases outside the gene matches. CDR3 length: 17 residues. In germline, CDR1 is SEHNR, CDR2 FQNEAQ (reference sequence). In DNA form, the CDR3 reads TGTGCCAGCAGCTTAGCCGGGACTAGCGGGATACAAGAGACCCAGTACTTC. Encoded protein: CASSLAGTSGIQETQYF. Drawing the rest from reference TRBV7-9 and TRBJ2-5, the complete variable domain is DTGVSQNPRHKITKRGQNVTFRCDPISEHNRLYWYRQTLGQGPEFLTYFQNEAQLEKSRLLSDRFSAERPKGSFSTLEIQRTEQGDSAMYLCASSLAGTSGIQETQYFGPGTRLLVL.

This chain joins TRBV6-5 and TRBJ2-3; possible D gene TRBD2, 7 bases. With 5 bases removed from V and 5 bases from J, the gap between germline ends came to 17 bases. CDR1 is MNHEY, CDR2 SVGAGI, per germline. CDR3 length: 15 residues. CDR3 residues: CASSPRGASGDTQYF. In DNA, the CDR3 is TGTGCCAGCAGTCCCCGGGGGGCTAGCGGAGATACGCAGTATTTT.

The chain combines TRBV30 with TRBJ2-2; 10 bases agree with TRBD1. This CDR3 is built from 17 residues. In germline, CDR1 is GTSNPN, CDR2 SVGIG (reference sequence). The V gene end was trimmed by 1 base and the J gene end by 2 bases; junction bases not matched to a gene: 7. The CDR3 nucleotides read TGTGCCTGGAGTGGGATCCGGGACAGGGGTAACACCGGGGAGCTGTTTTTT. Translated: CAWSGIRDRGNTGELFF. The variable domain in full, completed from reference TRBV30 and TRBJ2-2, reads SQTIHQWPATLVQPVGSPLSLECTVEGTSNPNLYWYRQAAGRGLQLLFYSVGIGQISSEVPQNLSASRPQDRQFILSSKKLLLSDSGFYLCAWSGIRDRGNTGELFFGEGSRLTVL.

The V and J genes are TRBV4-1 and TRBJ1-6; D remains ambiguous. V was clipped by 0 bases and J by 0 bases, with 15 bases between them. This CDR3 region has 19 residues. Per the germline V gene, CDR1 is MGHRA and CDR2 is YSYEKL. The CDR3 region is CASSQDRIGRSSYNSPLHF. In DNA form, the CDR3 reads TGCGCCAGCAGCCAAGATCGGATAGGGAGGAGCTCCTATAATTCACCCCTCCACTTT.

V usage is TRBV5-1 and J usage is TRBJ2-7; 11 bases are shared with TRBD1. Germline CDR1 SGHRS, CDR2 YFSETQ. The junction had 2 bases not matched to a gene; V was cut back by 0 bases and J by 0 bases. This CDR3 comprises 16 residues. The CDR3 nucleotides read TGCGCCAGCAGCTTGGGAGGGACAGGGGGCTCCTACGAGCAGTACTTC. Protein sequence: CASSLGGTGGSYEQYF.

The rearrangement links TRBV5-1 to TRBJ2-1; D perhaps matches TRBD1 (8 bases). The CDR3 consists of 16 residues. V gave up 3 bases and J gave up 3 bases, with 16 bases separating them. CDR1 SGHRS and CDR2 YFSETQ come from the germline V gene. CDR3: CASSSAYRGGYNEQFF. The CDR3, as DNA: TGCGCCAGCAGCTCTGCCTACAGGGGGGGCTACAATGAGCAGTTCTTC.

This clone was seen once. The J gene is TRBJ1-3, the V gene TRBV12-5, with D uncertain. The CDR3 extends over 13 amino acids. Germline V gene lookup returns CDR1 LGHNT and CDR2 FRNRAP. V was shortened by 6 bases and J by 1 base, with 7 bases between the two germline ends. Written as DNA, the CDR3 is TGTGCTAGTGGAGTGTCTTCTGGAAACACCATATATTTT. Translated: CASGVSSGNTIYF.

The chain joins TRBV28 to TRBJ2-7; 9 positions agree with TRBD1. Germline lookup yields CDR1 MDHEN and CDR2 SYDVKM. The CDR3 has 16 residues. The ends lost 6 bases at V and 3 bases at J; junction bases unmatched: 12. The CDR3 DNA reads TGTGCCAGCAGCCCCCGGGACAGGGTAATGGGCTACGAGCAGTACTTC. Translating gives CASSPRDRVMGYEQYF.

This chain uses TRBV19 with TRBJ2-4; TRBD2 might be the D (6 bases). CDR1 is LNHDA, CDR2 SQIVND, per germline (reference sequence). Trimming removed 1 base from V and 1 base from J, with 17 bases in between. This CDR3 comprises 18 residues. CDR3 region: CASSIGLWGGSAKNIQYF. DNA of the CDR3: TGTGCCAGTAGTATAGGACTTTGGGGAGGCTCTGCCAAAAACATTCAGTACTTC. Full variable domain (missing parts from reference TRBV19 and TRBJ2-4): DGGITQSPKYLFRKEGQNVTLSCEQNLNHDAMYWYRQDPGQGLRLIYYSQIVNDFQKGDIAEGYSVSREKKESFPLTVTSAQKNPTAFYLCASSIGLWGGSAKNIQYFGAGTRLSVL.

This sequence joins TRBV7-3 and TRBJ2-1; TRBD1 matches 9 bases. Germline values: CDR1 SGHTA, CDR2 FQGTGA. V was clipped by 3 bases and J by 7 bases; unmatched bases: 7. The length of the CDR3 is 15 residues. CDR3 in DNA: TGTGCCAGCAGCTTTGACAGGGGGGTAAAGAATGAGCAGTTCTTC. Translated: CASSFDRGVKNEQFF. Full variable domain (remainder filled in from reference TRBV7-3 and TRBJ2-1): GAGVSQTPSNKVTEKGKYVELRCDPISGHTALYWYRQSLGQGPEFLIYFQGTGAADDSGLPNDRFFAVRPEGSVSTLKIQRTERGDSAVYLCASSFDRGVKNEQFFGPGTRLTVL.

The chain is built from TRBV5-6 and TRBJ1-5; a possible D gene is TRBD1 (6 bases). Per germline, CDR1 SGHDT and CDR2 YYEEEE. The V end lost 4 bases, the J end lost 0 bases, and 20 bases lay between the germline ends. The CDR3 contains 18 residues. Here the CDR3 reads CASSQNPRGHYSNQPQHF. Here the CDR3 DNA reads TGTGCCAGCAGCCAAAACCCCAGGGGACACTATAGCAATCAGCCCCAGCATTTT.